These T cell receptor beta chains were read from a single sample in a study of T cell changes during pregnancy in multiple sclerosis. Generated by immunoSEQ multiplex PCR, the TCRdb table keeps only in-frame clones and is missing some. Of 80,000 to 130,000 clones in the sample, about 92% are singletons; the top ten hold around 1.2%. The material was peripheral blood, obtained in the second trimester of pregnancy. These receptors were taken from a female donor with multiple sclerosis, enrolled in a pregnancy study. The CDR3 runs from the conserved cysteine through the conserved F or W. A D gene is named only where the DNA matches it firmly. The size entry is marked missing in some rows and otherwise reads once, few, many or a size class.

j_gene	d_gene	v_gene	abundance	CDR3aa	CDR3nt
TRBJ1-4	.	TRBV9	.	CASSSRRVGGEKLFF	TGTGCCAGCAGCTCAAGGAGGGTAGGCGGTGAAAAACTGTTTTTT
TRBJ2-7	TRBD2	TRBV9	.	CASSAEPASGGGYEQYF	TGTGCCAGCAGCGCAGAGCCGGCTAGCGGGGGGGGGTACGAGCAGTACTTC
TRBJ1-5	TRBD1	TRBV28	few	CASSLQGADSQPQHF	TGTGCCAGCAGTTTACAGGGGGCGGACAGTCAGCCCCAGCATTTT
TRBJ2-3	.	TRBV4-1	once	CASSPGLLGHLLTDTQYF	TGCGCCAGCAGCCCCGGTCTTTTGGGACACCTTCTCACAGATACGCAGTATTTT
TRBJ1-4	TRBD1	TRBV6-6	.	CASSRDSSLFF	TGTGCCAGCAGTCGGGACAGCAGCCTGTTTTTT
TRBJ1-1	.	TRBV5-6	.	CASRLTRAAVATEAFF	TGTGCCAGCAGGTTGACCCGAGCCGCGGTGGCCACTGAAGCTTTCTTT
TRBJ1-1	.	TRBV2	.	CASSEAGRNTEAFF	TGTGCCAGCAGTGAGGCGGGACGTAACACTGAAGCTTTCTTT
TRBJ1-2	.	TRBV28	.	CASIQRGGPSYGYTF	TGTGCCAGCATACAGAGAGGAGGCCCTAGCTATGGCTACACCTTC
TRBJ2-1	.	TRBV6-6	.	CASSAPLVIHYNEQFF	TGTGCCAGCAGTGCCCCCCTAGTGATCCACTACAATGAGCAGTTCTTC
TRBJ2-3	TRBD1	TRBV7-9	.	CASSLEGQGWSDTQYF	TGTGCCAGCAGCTTAGAGGGACAGGGGTGGTCAGATACGCAGTATTTT
TRBJ2-7	TRBD1	TRBV5-1	.	CASSTIRDSSYEQYF	TGCGCCAGCAGCACCATAAGGGACAGCTCCTACGAGCAGTACTTC
TRBJ2-7	TRBD2	TRBV9	.	CASSPSATSGGYEQYF	TGTGCCAGCAGCCCTTCGGCCACTAGCGGGGGGTACGAGCAGTACTTC
TRBJ2-7	TRBD1	TRBV14	.	CASSLRPGQAYEQYF	TGTGCCAGCAGCCTTCGCCCGGGACAGGCCTACGAGCAGTACTTC
TRBJ2-6	TRBD2	TRBV9	.	CASESRYGGGAYGANVLTF	TGTGCCAGCGAGTCAAGGTACGGCGGGGGGGCGTATGGGGCCAACGTCCTGACTTTC
TRBJ1-2	.	TRBV7-9	.	CASSPSSRVNYGYTF	TGTGCCAGCAGCCCATCTTCCAGGGTAAACTATGGCTACACCTTC
TRBJ1-1	.	TRBV10-3	.	CAIQLGGETEAFF	TGTGCCATCCAACTCGGCGGGGAAACTGAAGCTTTCTTT
TRBJ2-7	TRBD1	TRBV5-1	.	CASRVGTVHEQYF	TGCGCCAGCAGGGTTGGGACAGTCCACGAGCAGTACTTC
TRBJ2-1	TRBD2	TRBV4-1	once	CASSQSPAGGPVDEQFF	TGCGCCAGCAGCCAATCCCCAGCGGGGGGGCCGGTTGATGAGCAGTTCTTC
TRBJ1-2	.	TRBV6-5	.	CASSYPKGDGYGYTF	TGTGCCAGCAGTTACCCGAAGGGGGACGGGTATGGCTACACCTTC
TRBJ1-2	.	TRBV27	.	CASSFGGADYGYTF	TGTGCCAGCAGTTTCGGGGGGGCGGACTATGGCTACACCTTC
TRBJ1-2	.	TRBV5-4	once	CASSLTGIGGYTF	TGTGCCAGCAGCTTGACAGGGATCGGTGGCTACACCTTC
TRBJ1-1	.	TRBV27	.	CASSLHGALNTEAFF	TGTGCCAGCAGTCTACACGGAGCCCTGAACACTGAAGCTTTCTTT
TRBJ1-3	.	TRBV19	once	CAATGGDLTGNTIYF	TGTGCCGCCACCGGGGGGGATCTGACTGGAAACACCATATATTTT
TRBJ2-7	.	TRBV18	.	CASSYNLDRSAYEQYF	TGTGCCAGCTCATACAACTTGGACAGATCGGCCTACGAGCAGTACTTC
TRBJ2-1	TRBD2	TRBV10-3	.	CAISEGTKRGPYNEQFF	TGTGCCATCAGTGAGGGGACTAAGCGGGGGCCTTACAATGAGCAGTTCTTC
TRBJ1-2	.	TRBV19	.	CASSIPPGYGYTF	TGTGCCAGTAGTATACCTCCGGGCTATGGCTACACCTTC
TRBJ2-7	.	TRBV28	.	CASSFRTRTGEQYF	TGTGCCAGCAGTTTCCGGACCCGCACAGGGGAGCAGTACTTC
TRBJ2-5	TRBD1	TRBV25-1	.	CASSEWTGSEETQYF	TGTGCCAGCAGTGAATGGACAGGGTCGGAAGAGACCCAGTACTTC
TRBJ2-7	TRBD2	TRBV6-5	.	CASSPGTNPYEQYF	TGTGCCAGCAGCCCCGGGACTAATCCCTACGAGCAGTACTTC
TRBJ2-2	.	TRBV30	once	CAWRPAGAQNTGELFF	TGTGCCTGGAGGCCCGCAGGGGCCCAGAACACCGGGGAGCTGTTTTTT
TRBJ2-1	.	TRBV15	.	CATSPWSSYNEQFF	TGTGCCACCAGTCCTTGGAGCTCCTACAATGAGCAGTTCTTC
TRBJ1-4	.	TRBV7-2	.	CASSPRGEGSEKLFF	TGTGCCAGCAGCCCGAGGGGGGAGGGTAGCGAAAAACTGTTTTTT
TRBJ2-1	.	TRBV9	.	CASTPRTSYNEQFF	TGTGCCAGCACCCCGAGGACATCCTACAATGAGCAGTTCTTC
TRBJ2-2	TRBD2	TRBV7-8	.	CASSLAAASGRANTGELFF	TGTGCCAGCAGCTTAGCCGCGGCGAGCGGGAGAGCGAACACCGGGGAGCTGTTTTTT
TRBJ1-1	.	TRBV6-1	.	CASRQTEAFF	TGTGCCAGCAGGCAGACTGAAGCTTTCTTT
TRBJ2-6	TRBD1	TRBV18	.	CASSPPSTGGPSGANVLTF	TGTGCCAGCTCACCACCGAGTACAGGGGGGCCTTCTGGGGCCAACGTCCTGACTTTC